The following is a TCR beta chain sequence with its context. This specimen comes from a study of blood T cell repertoires in COVID-19. On the study more broadly: The samples span acute and convalescent COVID-19 from the United States, Italy and Spain. PBMCs, B-cell-depleted T cells, or T cells provided the cDNA or gDNA that made up the material.

Trimming took 6 bases from V and 7 from J; bases not matched to a gene: 9. CDR1 and CDR2 (germline): WNHNN, SYGVQD (reference sequence). The CDR3 loop spans 16 amino acids. As processed by the authors: Amplified reference gene primers provided the basis for estimating nucleated cell counts. The repertoire was sequenced with immunoSEQ multiplex PCR; TCRdb's copy has only in-frame clones and lacks some. From that table come the V and J calls and clone size; the DNA was used to work out D and trimming. Found here are 100,000 to 150,000 clones, around 88% of them singletons; the top ten hold 10%. The V and J genes are TRBV10-1 and TRBJ2-7; the match to TRBD2 covers 16 bases. The clonotype was recovered from a man aged 50-60 years with acute or convalescent COVID-19. Sequences were obtained from peripheral blood. In DNA, the CDR3 is TGCGCCAGCAGCGCCGGGACTAGCGGGAGGGCCCGAGAGCAGTACTTC. Translation: CASSAGTSGRAREQYF.